This T cell receptor beta chain is drawn from a study of PD-L1 blockade in urothelial cancer. At the level of the study: Blood was evaluated 3 weeks (second dose) and 6 weeks after therapy began. Each blood sample yielded a median of around 150,000 T cells.

Profiled with immunoSEQ multiplex PCR; TCRdb holds only in-frame clones, not every one. The sample contains 75,000 to 95,000 clones, 90% of which appear only once. This CDR3 comprises 18 residues. CDR1 is SGHVS, CDR2 FQNEAQ, per germline. Trimming at V came to 1 base and at J to 1 base, leaving 10 bases not matched to a gene. The source of this sequence is a man aged 55 to 69 with urothelial cancer. This chain links TRBV7-8 with TRBJ2-1; 7 bases line up with TRBD2. Sequences were derived from PBMCs, sampled around atezolizumab (anti-PD-L1) treatment. The CDR3 coding sequence is TGTGCCAGCAGCTTAGTTTTAGGCGGGAGTCGGTCCTACAATGAGCAGTTCTTC. Translated: CASSLVLGGSRSYNEQFF.